This is a list of T cell receptor beta chains from one sample in a study of blood T cell repertoires in COVID-19. The method was immunoSEQ multiplex PCR; TCRdb's version includes in-frame clones alone and lacks a portion of them. The data contain around 300,000 clones, roughly 90% of them seen just once; the ten biggest clones take up approximately 3%. Sequencing used peripheral blood. These receptors all stem from a woman in her twenties or thirties with active or convalescent COVID-19. CDR3s include the opening cysteine and the closing phenylalanine or tryptophan. D genes are given only for firm matches. The size field is filled for only some rows; it gives once, few, many or a size class.

TRBJ1-6	TRBV19	-	TRBD1	CASSIPGQPNSPLHF	TGTGCCAGTAGTATCCCGGGACAGCCTAATTCACCCCTCCACTTT
TRBJ1-5	TRBV6-6	-	-	CASSGGVRNQPQHF	TGTGCCAGCAGCGGAGGGGTACGCAATCAGCCCCAGCATTTT
TRBJ1-3	TRBV6-4	-	-	CARDQPGSGNTIYF	TGTGCCAGGGATCAGCCGGGCTCTGGAAACACCATATATTTT
TRBJ1-3	TRBV7-2	-	TRBD1	CASSARGPGNTIYF	TGTGCCAGCAGCGCCAGGGGGCCCGGAAACACCATATATTTT
TRBJ2-2	TRBV24-1	-	-	CALAKGGGKNTGELFF	TGTGCCCTGGCGAAGGGAGGTGGGAAAAACACCGGGGAGCTGTTTTTT
TRBJ2-1	TRBV7-2	-	-	CASLPSRVHNEQFF	TGTGCCAGTTTGCCCTCGAGGGTACACAATGAGCAGTTCTTC
TRBJ1-1	TRBV28	once	-	CASSLTGSYTEAFF	TGTGCCAGCAGTTTAACGGGGAGTTACACTGAAGCTTTCTTT
TRBJ2-3	TRBV3-1/TRBV3-2	-	TRBD2	CASSQEEAGGWTDTQYF	TGTGCCAGCAGCCAAGAAGAAGCGGGGGGGTGGACAGATACGCAGTATTTT
TRBJ2-1	TRBV19	few	TRBD1	CASRALGRGFSNEQFF	TGTGCCAGTAGGGCCCTGGGCAGGGGGTTTTCCAATGAGCAGTTCTTC
TRBJ1-1	TRBV30	-	TRBD1	CAWSVLTGANTEAFF	TGTGCCTGGAGTGTATTGACAGGGGCGAACACTGAAGCTTTCTTT
TRBJ2-7	TRBV10-3	-	-	CAIRVGGTAPYEQYF	TGTGCCATCAGAGTAGGAGGGACAGCCCCCTACGAGCAGTACTTC
TRBJ1-5	TRBV19	-	TRBD1	CASSRDRSDNAQPQHF	TGTGCCAGTAGCCGGGACAGGTCTGATAATGCGCAGCCCCAGCATTTT
TRBJ2-1	TRBV21-1	-	-	CASTTPGTRTSGGAVYNEQFF	TGTGCCAGCACCACCCCTGGAACTCGGACTAGCGGGGGGGCCGTGTACAATGAGCAGTTCTTC
TRBJ2-1	TRBV2	few	TRBD2	CASSPSRLAQNEQFF	TGTGCCAGCAGTCCTTCCCGACTAGCTCAGAATGAGCAGTTCTTC
TRBJ2-3	TRBV7-6	-	-	CASSLPPGTSTDTQYF	TGTGCCAGCAGCCTCCCCCCCGGGACTTCCACAGATACGCAGTATTTT
TRBJ1-2	TRBV6-5	-	TRBD1	CASSWTGGDDYGYTF	TGTGCCAGCAGCTGGACAGGGGGCGACGACTATGGCTACACCTTC
TRBJ1-2	TRBV18	-	TRBD1	CASSDPTTGWGDGYTF	TGTGCCAGCTCAGACCCTACGACAGGGTGGGGGGATGGCTACACCTTC
TRBJ1-6	TRBV10-3	-	-	CAISERPRVKDSPLHF	TGTGCCATCAGTGAGAGGCCACGGGTAAAAGATTCACCCCTCCACTTT
TRBJ1-6	TRBV27	-	-	CASTRVGGDNSPLHF	TGTGCCAGCACCAGGGTGGGGGGGGATAATTCACCCCTCCACTTT
TRBJ1-6	TRBV7-9	once	TRBD1	CASSLAATGQGNSPLHF	TGTGCCAGCAGCTTAGCGGCGACAGGGCAGGGTAATTCACCCCTCCACTTT
TRBJ1-5	TRBV4-1	few	-	CASSQGLNQPQHF	TGCGCCAGCAGCCAAGGGCTCAATCAGCCCCAGCATTTT
TRBJ2-5	TRBV18	-	TRBD1	CASSPGTEETQYF	TGTGCCAGCTCACCAGGGACAGAAGAGACCCAGTACTTC
TRBJ2-1	TRBV5-1	-	-	CASSSFGSYNEQFF	TGCGCCAGCAGCTCATTCGGCTCCTACAATGAGCAGTTCTTC
TRBJ1-2	TRBV18	-	TRBD1	CASSRQGYYGYTF	TGTGCCAGCTCACGACAGGGGTACTATGGCTACACCTTC
TRBJ1-6	TRBV28	-	-	CASRYEGALHF	TGTGCCAGCAGGTACGAAGGGGCCCTCCACTTT
TRBJ1-1	TRBV6-1	-	-	CASSEGSNEAFF	TGTGCCAGCAGTGAAGGGAGTAATGAAGCTTTCTTT
TRBJ2-3	TRBV9	-	-	CASSGGLTDTQYF	TGTGCCAGCAGCGGAGGGCTTACAGATACGCAGTATTTT
TRBJ1-2	TRBV12-3/TRBV12-4	-	-	CASSRNGEVGYTF	TGTGCCAGCAGCCGCAATGGAGAGGTCGGCTACACCTTC
TRBJ2-5	TRBV30	-	-	CAWGTNQETQYF	TGTGCCTGGGGAACAAACCAAGAGACCCAGTACTTC
TRBJ2-1	TRBV5-1	-	-	CASSLPSLNEQFF	TGCGCCAGCAGCTTGCCTAGTTTGAATGAGCAGTTCTTC
TRBJ1-1	TRBV19	-	-	CASSTPIVSGATEAFF	TGTGCCAGTAGTACCCCGATTGTGTCAGGCGCCACTGAAGCTTTCTTT
TRBJ2-3	TRBV11-3	few	-	CASSVGVGSSDTQYF	TGTGCCAGCAGCGTCGGGGTCGGGAGCTCCGATACGCAGTATTTT
TRBJ1-4	TRBV29-1	few	-	CSVVSGDEKLFF	TGCAGCGTTGTATCAGGGGATGAAAAACTGTTTTTT
TRBJ1-2	TRBV27	-	-	CASSFSGKQGYTF	TGTGCCAGCAGTTTTAGCGGGAAACAAGGCTACACCTTC
TRBJ1-6	TRBV7-2	-	-	CASSPYNSPLHF	TGTGCCAGCAGCCCGTATAATTCACCCCTCCACTTT
TRBJ2-1	TRBV28	-	-	CASIGGLSSYNEQFF	TGTGCCAGCATCGGCGGATTAAGCTCCTACAATGAGCAGTTCTTC
TRBJ1-5	TRBV6-5	-	-	CASRDLQGNQPQHF	TGTGCCAGCAGGGATTTACAGGGCAATCAGCCCCAGCATTTT
TRBJ1-2	TRBV19	once	-	CASSIRRMNYGYTF	TGTGCCAGTAGTATAAGGCGGATGAACTATGGCTACACCTTC
TRBJ1-1	TRBV10-3	-	-	CAISESGRQYEAFF	TGTGCCATCAGTGAGTCGGGAAGACAGTATGAAGCTTTCTTT
TRBJ2-3	TRBV7-3	-	TRBD1	CASSLKVKGAGRGATDTQYF	TGTGCCAGCAGCTTAAAAGTTAAGGGGGCAGGGAGAGGTGCGACAGATACGCAGTATTTT
TRBJ2-5	TRBV19	-	-	CASSSGQSRETQYF	TGTGCCAGTAGTTCCGGACAGTCGCGGGAGACCCAGTACTTC
TRBJ1-4	TRBV7-9	-	TRBD1	CASSLGDRDDEKLFF	TGTGCCAGCAGCTTAGGGGACAGGGATGATGAAAAACTGTTTTTT
TRBJ1-2	TRBV6-2/TRBV6-3	few	-	CASSAPGRGQGGYTF	TGTGCCAGCAGTGCCCCCGGGAGAGGACAAGGTGGCTACACCTTC
TRBJ2-5	TRBV9	-	TRBD2	CASSVAGLGSGGVEETQYF	TGTGCCAGCAGCGTAGCCGGCTTGGGTAGCGGGGGGGTCGAAGAGACCCAGTACTTC
TRBJ2-2	TRBV5-1	-	TRBD1	CASSAGTGEGGELFF	TGCGCCAGCAGCGCCGGGACAGGTGAAGGCGGGGAGCTGTTTTTT
TRBJ1-1	TRBV7-3	-	TRBD1	CASSMTGSTEAFF	TGTGCCAGCAGTATGACAGGGTCCACTGAAGCTTTCTTT
TRBJ2-7	TRBV28	-	-	CASSFSSGGDEQYF	TGTGCCAGCAGTTTTTCCTCAGGTGGCGACGAGCAGTACTTC
TRBJ1-4	TRBV19	-	TRBD1	CASSSQQGPTTNEKLFF	TGTGCCAGTAGTAGCCAACAGGGGCCTACAACTAATGAAAAACTGTTTTTT
TRBJ2-3	TRBV19	once	-	CASSILLATDTQYF	TGTGCCAGTAGTATACTCTTGGCCACAGATACGCAGTATTTT
TRBJ2-3	TRBV4-1	few	TRBD2	CASSQVWTSGTDTQYF	TGCGCCAGCAGCCAAGTTTGGACTAGCGGGACAGATACGCAGTATTTT
TRBJ2-1	TRBV2	few	TRBD2	CARDGLADNEQFF	TGTGCCAGAGATGGACTAGCGGACAATGAGCAGTTCTTC
TRBJ1-6	TRBV29-1	-	-	CSVVVAADSPLHF	TGCAGCGTTGTGGTGGCAGCGGACTCACCCCTCCACTTT
TRBJ2-3	TRBV7-3	-	-	CASSFRLADTQYF	TGTGCCAGCAGCTTCCGACTAGCAGATACGCAGTATTTT
TRBJ2-7	TRBV6-2/TRBV6-3	-	TRBD1	CASSYSWDRGAPLSYEQYF	TGTGCCAGCAGTTACTCTTGGGACAGGGGTGCCCCCCTCTCCTACGAGCAGTACTTC